This TCR beta chain stems from a study of T cells in Graves' hyperthyroidism and ophthalmopathy. As for the study in general: Peripheral blood was collected at initial diagnosis, before any treatment.

V lost 2 bases and J 5 bases, leaving 13 bases between the germline ends. Germline CDR1 is SGHNT and CDR2 is YYREEE (reference sequence). The CDR3 sequence is 15 residues long. The source material, RNA transcripts, was used to amplify TCR beta CDR3 regions. With the HTBI primer set, the TCR CDR3 went through a first round of RT-PCR. TCRdb processed the multiplex PCR reads anew with MiXCR; each CDR3 protein has one entry. The table includes more than 250,000 distinct CDR3 sequences, around 15% detected once. Patients aged 18 to 65 had newly diagnosed hyperthyroidism of under 2 months' duration. Diagnoses were made from clinical symptoms, serum measures (thyroxine and TRAb), thyroid ultrasound and orbital computed tomography. Regarding the study as a whole: In the analysis, a 13 V-J model separated ophthalmopathy from stable hyperthyroidism.

The sample holds a few counts of this clonotype. The antigen is unknown. Sequencing was performed on blood. The gene calls are TRBV5-4 and TRBJ2-2, with D maybe TRBD2 (5 bases). The receptor was isolated from a woman aged 45-65 years with Graves' hyperthyroidism that later progressed to Graves' ophthalmopathy. Here the CDR3 DNA reads TGTGCCAGCAGCTTCCGGGGTGCGGGTACCGGGGAGCTGTTTTTT. Translated: CASSFRGAGTGELFF.